This T cell receptor beta chain was sequenced during a study of T-cell reconstitution after alpha-beta-depleted transplantation in children. Construction of the TCRbeta library involved unique molecular identifiers. TCRdb reanalysed the PCR reads using MiXCR and keeps one entry per CDR3 protein. The sample lists approximately 590,000 distinct CDR3 sequences, roughly a tenth seen once, with 3.5% to 5% in the top ten. This clonotype appeared many times. The clonotype was recovered from a human donor who donated a stem cell graft to a child with acute myeloid leukemia. The sample in question was PBMCs from the stem cell graft donor, obtained from the stem cell graft.

This chain's CDR3 is CASSLVRPGTSTDTQYF. In nucleotides, the CDR3 is TGTGCCAGCAGCTTAGTCAGGCCAGGGACTAGCACAGATACGCAGTATTTT. This chain uses TRBV7-6 with TRBJ2-3, with D maybe TRBD2 (6 bases). V was clipped by 1 base and J by 0 bases, with 14 bases between them. Germline CDR1 is SGHVS and CDR2 is FNYEAQ. CDR3 size: 17 residues.